What follows describes a single T cell receptor (beta chain). Deletions cut 5 bases from V and 0 bases from J, with 7 bases between. The CDR3 is 13 amino acids. From germline, CDR1 is SGHVS and CDR2 FQNEAQ. The sample comes from a study of blood T cell repertoires in COVID-19. Looking at the study overall: Acute-phase and convalescent COVID-19 samples originated in the United States, Italy and Spain.

The assay was immunoSEQ multiplex PCR, and TCRdb's table has in-frame clones only and misses some. The table records approximately 82,000 clones, 75% to 90% of them present only once. The receptor's source is a human donor in a cohort sampled during active COVID-19. Sequencing input: peripheral blood. This chain joins TRBV7-8 and TRBJ1-1; D is ambiguous. The CDR3 is CASSNLLNTEAFF. CDR3 sequence (DNA): TGTGCCAGCAGCAATTTATTGAACACTGAAGCTTTCTTT.